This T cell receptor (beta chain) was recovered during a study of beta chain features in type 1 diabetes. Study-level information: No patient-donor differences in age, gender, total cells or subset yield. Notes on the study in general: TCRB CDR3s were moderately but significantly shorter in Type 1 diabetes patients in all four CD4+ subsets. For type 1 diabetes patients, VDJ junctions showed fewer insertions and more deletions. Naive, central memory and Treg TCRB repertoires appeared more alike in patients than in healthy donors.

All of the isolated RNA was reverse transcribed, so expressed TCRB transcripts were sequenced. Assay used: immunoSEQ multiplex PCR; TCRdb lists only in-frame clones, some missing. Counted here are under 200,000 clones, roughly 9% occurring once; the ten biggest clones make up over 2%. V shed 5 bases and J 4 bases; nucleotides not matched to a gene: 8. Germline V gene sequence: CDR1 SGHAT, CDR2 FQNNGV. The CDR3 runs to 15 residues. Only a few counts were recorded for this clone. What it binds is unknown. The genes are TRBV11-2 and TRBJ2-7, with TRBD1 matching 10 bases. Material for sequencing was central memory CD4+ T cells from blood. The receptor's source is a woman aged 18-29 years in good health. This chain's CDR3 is CASSHIRDRGYEQYF. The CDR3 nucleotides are TGTGCCAGCAGCCATATCCGGGACAGGGGTTACGAGCAGTACTTC.